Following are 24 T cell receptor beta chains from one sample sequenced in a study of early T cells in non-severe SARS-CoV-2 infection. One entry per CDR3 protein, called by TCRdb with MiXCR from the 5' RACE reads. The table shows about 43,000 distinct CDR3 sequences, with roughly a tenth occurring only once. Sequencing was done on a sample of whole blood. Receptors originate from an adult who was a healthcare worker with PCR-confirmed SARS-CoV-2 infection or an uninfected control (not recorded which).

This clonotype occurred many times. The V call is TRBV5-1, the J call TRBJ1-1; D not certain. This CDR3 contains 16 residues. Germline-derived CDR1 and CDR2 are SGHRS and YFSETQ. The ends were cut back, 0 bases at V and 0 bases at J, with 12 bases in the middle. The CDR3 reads CASSLAGGRLNTEAFF. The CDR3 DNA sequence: TGCGCCAGCAGCTTGGCCGGTGGGCGATTGAACACTGAAGCTTTCTTT.

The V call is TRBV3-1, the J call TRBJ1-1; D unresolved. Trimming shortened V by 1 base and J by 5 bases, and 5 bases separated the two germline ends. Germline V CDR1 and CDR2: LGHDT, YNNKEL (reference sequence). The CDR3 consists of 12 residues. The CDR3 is CASSQGTTEAFF. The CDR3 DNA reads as TGTGCCAGCAGCCAAGGAACTACTGAAGCTTTCTTT.

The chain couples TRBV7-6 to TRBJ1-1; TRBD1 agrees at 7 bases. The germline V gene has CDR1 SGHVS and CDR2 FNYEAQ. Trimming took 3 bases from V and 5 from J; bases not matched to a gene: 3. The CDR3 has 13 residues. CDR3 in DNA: TGTGCCAGCAGCTTCAAACAGGGGACTGAAGCTTTCTTT. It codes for CASSFKQGTEAFF.

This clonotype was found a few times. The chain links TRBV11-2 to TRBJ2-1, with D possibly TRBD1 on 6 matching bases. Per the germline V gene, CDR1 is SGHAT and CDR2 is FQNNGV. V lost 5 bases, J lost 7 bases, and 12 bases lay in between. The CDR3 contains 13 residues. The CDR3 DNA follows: TGTGCCAGCAGCACGACAGGTGAGAATGAGCAGTTCTTC. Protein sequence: CASSTTGENEQFF.

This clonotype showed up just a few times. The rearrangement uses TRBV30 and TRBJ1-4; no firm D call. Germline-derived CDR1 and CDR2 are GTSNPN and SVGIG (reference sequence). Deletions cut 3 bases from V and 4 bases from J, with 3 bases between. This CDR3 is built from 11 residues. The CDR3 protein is CAWRGNEKLFF. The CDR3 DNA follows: TGTGCCTGGAGGGGTAATGAAAAACTGTTTTTT. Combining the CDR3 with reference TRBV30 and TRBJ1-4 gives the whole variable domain SQTIHQWPATLVQPVGSPLSLECTVEGTSNPNLYWYRQAAGRGLQLLFYSVGIGQISSEVPQNLSASRPQDRQFILSSKKLLLSDSGFYLCAWRGNEKLFFGSGTQLSVL.

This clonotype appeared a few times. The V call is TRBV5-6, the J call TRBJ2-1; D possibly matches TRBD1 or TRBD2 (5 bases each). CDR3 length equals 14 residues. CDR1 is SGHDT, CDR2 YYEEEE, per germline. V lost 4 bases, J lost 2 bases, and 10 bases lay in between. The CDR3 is CASSLRGPYNEQFF. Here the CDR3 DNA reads TGTGCCAGCAGCCTCCGGGGCCCCTACAATGAGCAGTTCTTC.

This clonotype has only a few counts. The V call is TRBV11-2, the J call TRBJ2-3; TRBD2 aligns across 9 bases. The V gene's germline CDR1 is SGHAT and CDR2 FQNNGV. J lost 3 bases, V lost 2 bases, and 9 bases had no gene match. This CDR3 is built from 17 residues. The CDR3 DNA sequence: TGTGCCAGCAGCTTAATCGCGGGGGGGCCTCAAACAGATACGCAGTATTTT. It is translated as CASSLIAGGPQTDTQYF.

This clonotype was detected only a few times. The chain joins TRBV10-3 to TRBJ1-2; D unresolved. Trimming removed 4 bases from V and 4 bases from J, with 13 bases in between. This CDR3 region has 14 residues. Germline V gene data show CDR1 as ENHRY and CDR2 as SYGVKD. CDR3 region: CAISVEMDLYGYTF. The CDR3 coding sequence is TGTGCCATCAGTGTGGAGATGGATCTCTATGGCTACACCTTC.

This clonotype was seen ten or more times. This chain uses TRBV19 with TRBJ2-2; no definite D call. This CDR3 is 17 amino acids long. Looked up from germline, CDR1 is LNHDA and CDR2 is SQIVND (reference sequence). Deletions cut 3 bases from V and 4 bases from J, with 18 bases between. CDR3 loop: CASSMEGQSPFTGELFF. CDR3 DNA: TGTGCCAGTAGTATGGAAGGGCAAAGCCCCTTCACCGGGGAGCTGTTTTTT.

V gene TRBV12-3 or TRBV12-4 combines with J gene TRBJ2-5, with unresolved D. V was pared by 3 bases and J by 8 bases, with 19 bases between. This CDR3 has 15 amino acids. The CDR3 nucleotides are TGTGCCAGCAGTTTTAGCAGTGGACGGCAGATAACCCAGTACTTC. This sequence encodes CASSFSSGRQITQYF.

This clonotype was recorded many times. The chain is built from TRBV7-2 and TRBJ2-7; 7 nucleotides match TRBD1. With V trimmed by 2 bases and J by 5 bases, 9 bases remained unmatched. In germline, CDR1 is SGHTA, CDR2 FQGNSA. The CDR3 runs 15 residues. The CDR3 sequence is CASSLKGAGVHEQYF. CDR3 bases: TGTGCCAGCAGCTTAAAGGGGGCCGGTGTCCACGAGCAGTACTTC.

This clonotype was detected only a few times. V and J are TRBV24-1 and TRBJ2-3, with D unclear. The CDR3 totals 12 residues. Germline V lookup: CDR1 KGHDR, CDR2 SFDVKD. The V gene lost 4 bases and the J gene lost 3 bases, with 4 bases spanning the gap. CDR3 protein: CATSETTDTQYF. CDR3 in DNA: TGTGCCACCAGTGAGACAACAGATACGCAGTATTTT.

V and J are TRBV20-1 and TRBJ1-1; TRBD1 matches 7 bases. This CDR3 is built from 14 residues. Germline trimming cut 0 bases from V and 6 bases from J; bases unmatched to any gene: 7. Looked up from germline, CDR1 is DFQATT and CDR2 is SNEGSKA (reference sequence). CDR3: CSARDQGEGAEAFF. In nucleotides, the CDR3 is TGCAGTGCTAGAGATCAGGGGGAAGGTGCTGAAGCTTTCTTT.

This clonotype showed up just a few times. CDR3 coding DNA: TGCAGTGCTAGAGGGGCTGAGCAGTTCTTC. Protein: CSARGAEQFF. This rearrangement joins TRBV20-1 to TRBJ2-1; no clear D gene. Germline V gene data show CDR1 as DFQATT and CDR2 as SNEGSKA (reference sequence). V was clipped by 1 base and J by 9 bases, with 4 bases between them. The CDR3 contains 10 residues.

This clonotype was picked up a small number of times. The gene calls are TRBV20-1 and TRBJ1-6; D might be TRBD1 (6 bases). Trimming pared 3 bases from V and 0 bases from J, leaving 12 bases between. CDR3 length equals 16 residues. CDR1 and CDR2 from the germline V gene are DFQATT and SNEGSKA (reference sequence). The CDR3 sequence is CSARTGGLSYNSPLHF. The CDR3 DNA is TGCAGTGCTAGGACCGGGGGCCTCTCCTATAATTCACCCCTCCACTTT.

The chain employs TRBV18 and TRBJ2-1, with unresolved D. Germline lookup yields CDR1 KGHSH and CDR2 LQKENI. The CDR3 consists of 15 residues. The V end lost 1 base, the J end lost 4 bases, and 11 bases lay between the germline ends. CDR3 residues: CASSPQVGLYNEQFF. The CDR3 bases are TGTGCCAGCTCACCACAAGTGGGCTTGTACAATGAGCAGTTCTTC. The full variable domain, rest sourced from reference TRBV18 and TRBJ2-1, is NAGVMQNPRHLVRRRGQEARLRCSPMKGHSHVYWYRQLPEEGLKFMVYLQKENIIDESGMPKERFSAEFPKEGPSILRIQQVVRGDSAAYFCASSPQVGLYNEQFFGPGTRLTVL.

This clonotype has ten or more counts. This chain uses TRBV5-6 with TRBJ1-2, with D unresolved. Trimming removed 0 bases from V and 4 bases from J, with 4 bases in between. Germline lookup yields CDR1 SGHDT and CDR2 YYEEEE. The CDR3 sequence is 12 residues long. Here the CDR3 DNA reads TGTGCCAGCAGCTTGGCTAGCTATGGCTACACCTTC. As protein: CASSLASYGYTF.

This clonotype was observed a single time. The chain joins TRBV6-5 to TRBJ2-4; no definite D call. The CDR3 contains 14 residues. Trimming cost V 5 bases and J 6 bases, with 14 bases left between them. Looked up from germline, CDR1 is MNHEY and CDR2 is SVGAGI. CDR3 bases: TGTGCCAGCAGTGCCGGAGCAATAGGAAACATTCAGTACTTC. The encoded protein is CASSAGAIGNIQYF.

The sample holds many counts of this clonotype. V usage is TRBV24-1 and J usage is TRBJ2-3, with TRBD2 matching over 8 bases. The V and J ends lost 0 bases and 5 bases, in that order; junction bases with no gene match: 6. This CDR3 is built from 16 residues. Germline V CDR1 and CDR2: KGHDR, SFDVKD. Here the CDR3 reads CATSDLRGGPIDTQYF. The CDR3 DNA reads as TGTGCCACCAGTGATTTGCGGGGGGGGCCTATAGATACGCAGTATTTT.

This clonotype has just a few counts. The CDR3 region is CASSLVSGLAGYNEQFF. The CDR3 DNA is TGTGCCAGCAGCTTAGTTTCGGGCCTAGCGGGGTACAATGAGCAGTTCTTC. The gene calls are TRBV7-8 and TRBJ2-1; TRBD2 matches at 9 bases. The CDR3 totals 17 residues. The trim removed 1 base at V and 4 bases at J, leaving 8 bases unmatched. CDR1 and CDR2 (germline): SGHVS, FQNEAQ. Looking up the rest from reference TRBV7-8 and TRBJ2-1 gives the full variable domain: GAGVSQSPRYKVAKRGQDVALRCDPISGHVSLFWYQQALGQGPEFLTYFQNEAQLDKSGLPSDRFFAERPEGSVSTLKIQRTQQEDSAVYLCASSLVSGLAGYNEQFFGPGTRLTVL.

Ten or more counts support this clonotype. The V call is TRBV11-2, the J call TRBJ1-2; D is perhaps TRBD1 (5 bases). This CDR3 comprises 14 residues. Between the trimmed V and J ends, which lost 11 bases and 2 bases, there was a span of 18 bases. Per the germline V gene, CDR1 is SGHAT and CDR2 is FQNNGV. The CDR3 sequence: CAPDTPTANYGYTF. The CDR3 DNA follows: TGTGCCCCCGATACGCCGACAGCAAACTATGGCTACACCTTC.

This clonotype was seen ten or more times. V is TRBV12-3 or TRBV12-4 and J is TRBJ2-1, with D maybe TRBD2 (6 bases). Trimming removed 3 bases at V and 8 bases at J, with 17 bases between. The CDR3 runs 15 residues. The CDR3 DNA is TGTGCCAGCAGTTTGATCGGCGGGGCCGGGGATGAGCAGTTCTTC. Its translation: CASSLIGGAGDEQFF.

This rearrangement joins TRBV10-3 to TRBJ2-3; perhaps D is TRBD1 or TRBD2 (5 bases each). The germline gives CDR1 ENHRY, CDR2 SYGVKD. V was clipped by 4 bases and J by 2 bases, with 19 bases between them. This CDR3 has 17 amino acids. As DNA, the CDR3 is TGTGCCATCAGTGTATCCCCCGGGACCGGCGTCACAGATACGCAGTATTTT. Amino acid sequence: CAISVSPGTGVTDTQYF.

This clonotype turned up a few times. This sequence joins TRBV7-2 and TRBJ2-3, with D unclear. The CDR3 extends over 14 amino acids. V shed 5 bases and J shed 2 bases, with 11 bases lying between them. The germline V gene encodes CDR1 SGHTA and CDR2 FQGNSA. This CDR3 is CASSPHRDTDTQYF. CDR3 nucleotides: TGTGCCAGCAGCCCCCACCGCGACACAGATACGCAGTATTTT.